There are a few counts of the clone carrying this T cell receptor (beta chain). Sorted cells reached over 95% purity in every population. This record comes from a study of beta chain features in type 1 diabetes. The CDR3 extends over 15 amino acids. Germline V CDR1 and CDR2: SGHTA, FQGNSA. V lost 5 bases to trimming and J lost 1 base; unmatched junction nucleotides: 5. Investigators reverse transcribed all isolated RNA, so they sequenced expressed TCRB transcripts. Some clones are missing from TCRdb's copy, which holds only in-frame ones; the method was immunoSEQ multiplex PCR. Found here are under 400,000 clones, roughly 21% of them singletons; the top ten hold about 0.045%.

The origin of this receptor is a woman in her late teens or twenties in good health. This sequence joins TRBV7-2 and TRBJ2-5, with 9 positions matching TRBD2. The sequencing input was naive CD4+ T cells from blood. CDR3 amino acids: CASSTPSGAQETQYF. In DNA form, the CDR3 reads TGTGCCAGCAGCACCCCTAGCGGGGCCCAAGAGACCCAGTACTTC. The variable domain in full, with the rest retrieved from reference TRBV7-2 and TRBJ2-5, is GAGVSQSPSNKVTEKGKDVELRCDPISGHTALYWYRQSLGQGLEFLIYFQGNSAPDKSGLPSDRFSAERTGGSVSTLTIQRTQQEDSAVYLCASSTPSGAQETQYFGPGTRLLVL.